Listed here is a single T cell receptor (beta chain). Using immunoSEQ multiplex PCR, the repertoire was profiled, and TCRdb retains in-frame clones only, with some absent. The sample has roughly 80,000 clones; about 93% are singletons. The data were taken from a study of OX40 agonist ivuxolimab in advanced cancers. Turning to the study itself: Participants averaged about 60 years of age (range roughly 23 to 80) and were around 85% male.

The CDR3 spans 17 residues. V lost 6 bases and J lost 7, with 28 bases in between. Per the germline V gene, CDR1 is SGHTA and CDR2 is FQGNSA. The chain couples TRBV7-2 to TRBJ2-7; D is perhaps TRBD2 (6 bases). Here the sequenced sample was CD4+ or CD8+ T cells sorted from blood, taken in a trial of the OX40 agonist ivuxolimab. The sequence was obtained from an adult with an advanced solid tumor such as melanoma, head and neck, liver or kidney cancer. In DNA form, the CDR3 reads TGTGCCAGCAGTTCGTTACTCTGGGGGGAGCGAAGGGGAGAGCAGTACTTC. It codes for CASSSLLWGERRGEQYF. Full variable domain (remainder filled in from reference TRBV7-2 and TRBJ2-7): GAGVSQSPSNKVTEKGKDVELRCDPISGHTALYWYRQSLGQGLEFLIYFQGNSAPDKSGLPSDRFSAERTGGSVSTLTIQRTQQEDSAVYLCASSSLLWGERRGEQYFGPGTRLTVT.